Listed below are T cell receptor beta chains from one sample, sequenced in a study of blood T cell repertoires in COVID-19. The assay was immunoSEQ multiplex PCR, and TCRdb's table has in-frame clones only and misses some. The sample holds 180,000 or so clones, approximately 80% seen once. What was sequenced was PBMCs or T cells enriched from blood (not recorded which). These receptor sequences come from a man aged 45 to 65 who had recovered from COVID-19. Each CDR3 is given with its conserved first and last residue. D genes are given only for firm matches. For some rows the clone size is stated as once, few or many, or as a class when expanded; others skip it.

v_call: TRBV6-4; j_call: TRBJ2-2; d_call: TRBD2; clone_size: .; cdr3_aa: CASTRLAGGTGELFF; cdr3_nt: TGTGCCAGCACCAGACTAGCGGGGGGTACCGGGGAGCTGTTTTTT
v_call: TRBV19; j_call: TRBJ1-4; d_call: TRBD1; clone_size: .; cdr3_aa: CASSRWTGINNEKLFF; cdr3_nt: TGTGCCAGTAGTAGGTGGACAGGCATTAATAATGAAAAACTGTTTTTT
v_call: TRBV12-3/TRBV12-4; j_call: TRBJ2-7; d_call: .; clone_size: .; cdr3_aa: CASTRGASYEQYF; cdr3_nt: TGTGCCAGCACTCGGGGGGCCTCCTACGAGCAGTACTTC
v_call: TRBV5-1; j_call: TRBJ1-1; d_call: .; clone_size: .; cdr3_aa: CASSLGGGTEAFF; cdr3_nt: TGCGCCAGCAGCTTGGGCGGGGGCACTGAAGCTTTCTTT
v_call: TRBV29-1; j_call: TRBJ1-1; d_call: TRBD1; clone_size: once; cdr3_aa: CSGGQGDTEAFF; cdr3_nt: TGCAGCGGGGGACAGGGGGACACTGAAGCTTTCTTT
v_call: TRBV4-1; j_call: TRBJ1-4; d_call: .; clone_size: .; cdr3_aa: CASSHMNEKLFF; cdr3_nt: TGCGCCAGCAGCCACATGAATGAAAAACTGTTTTTT
v_call: TRBV20-1; j_call: TRBJ2-5; d_call: .; clone_size: .; cdr3_aa: CSDSEETQYF; cdr3_nt: TGCAGTGACTCGGAAGAGACCCAGTACTTC
v_call: TRBV6-5; j_call: TRBJ2-2; d_call: TRBD1; clone_size: .; cdr3_aa: CASSYSTGRGPGELFF; cdr3_nt: TGTGCCAGCAGTTACTCGACGGGCAGGGGGCCCGGGGAGCTGTTTTTT
v_call: TRBV3-1/TRBV3-2; j_call: TRBJ1-6; d_call: .; clone_size: .; cdr3_aa: CASSQAQGINSPLHF; cdr3_nt: TGTGCCAGCAGCCAAGCGCAGGGGATTAATTCACCCCTCCACTTT
v_call: TRBV11-1; j_call: TRBJ2-1; d_call: TRBD1; clone_size: .; cdr3_aa: CASRHSSGGYNEQFF; cdr3_nt: TGTGCCAGCAGACATTCATCAGGGGGCTACAATGAGCAGTTCTTC
v_call: TRBV7-9; j_call: TRBJ2-1; d_call: TRBD2; clone_size: .; cdr3_aa: CASSLIRGVYNEQFF; cdr3_nt: TGTGCCAGCAGCTTAATACGGGGGGTCTACAATGAGCAGTTCTTC
v_call: TRBV24-1; j_call: TRBJ2-2; d_call: .; clone_size: .; cdr3_aa: CATSDLQEDRELFF; cdr3_nt: TGTGCCACCAGTGATTTGCAGGAGGATAGGGAGCTGTTTTTT
v_call: TRBV7-9; j_call: TRBJ2-1; d_call: .; clone_size: .; cdr3_aa: CASSTEASVYNEQFF; cdr3_nt: TGTGCCAGCAGTACCGAGGCTAGCGTCTACAATGAGCAGTTCTTC
v_call: TRBV11-2; j_call: TRBJ2-3; d_call: TRBD1; clone_size: .; cdr3_aa: CASSLDGTGWSDTQYF; cdr3_nt: TGTGCCAGCAGCTTAGACGGGACAGGGTGGTCAGATACGCAGTATTTT
v_call: TRBV7-9; j_call: TRBJ1-1; d_call: .; clone_size: .; cdr3_aa: CASSSWGVIEAFF; cdr3_nt: TGTGCCAGCAGCTCTTGGGGGGTTATTGAAGCTTTCTTT
v_call: TRBV28; j_call: TRBJ2-3; d_call: .; clone_size: .; cdr3_aa: CASSIEGIGAADTQYF; cdr3_nt: TGTGCCAGCAGTATTGAGGGAATCGGAGCGGCAGATACGCAGTATTTT
v_call: TRBV3-1/TRBV3-2; j_call: TRBJ2-2; d_call: TRBD1; clone_size: few; cdr3_aa: CASSQGQGAGELFF; cdr3_nt: TGTGCCAGCAGCCAAGGGCAGGGGGCCGGGGAGCTGTTTTTT
v_call: TRBV20-1; j_call: TRBJ1-2; d_call: .; clone_size: .; cdr3_aa: CSASGFYGYTF; cdr3_nt: TGCAGTGCCTCCGGTTTCTATGGCTACACCTTC
v_call: TRBV19; j_call: TRBJ1-5; d_call: .; clone_size: .; cdr3_aa: CASSIREELPQHF; cdr3_nt: TGTGCCAGTAGTATTAGGGAGGAGTTGCCCCAGCATTTT
v_call: TRBV19; j_call: TRBJ2-1; d_call: TRBD1; clone_size: .; cdr3_aa: CASTTKRQGSSYNEQFF; cdr3_nt: TGTGCCAGTACCACAAAGCGACAGGGGAGCTCCTACAATGAGCAGTTCTTC
v_call: TRBV9; j_call: TRBJ2-7; d_call: TRBD1; clone_size: .; cdr3_aa: CASSVDGTGVNEQYF; cdr3_nt: TGTGCCAGCAGCGTAGACGGGACAGGGGTCAACGAGCAGTACTTC
v_call: TRBV19; j_call: TRBJ1-2; d_call: .; clone_size: .; cdr3_aa: CASSPDRPNYGYTF; cdr3_nt: TGTGCCAGTAGCCCCGACAGGCCCAACTATGGCTACACCTTC
v_call: TRBV9; j_call: TRBJ2-4; d_call: TRBD2; clone_size: .; cdr3_aa: CASSDGLAGGTDIQYF; cdr3_nt: TGTGCCAGCAGCGACGGACTAGCGGGGGGTACGGACATTCAGTACTTC
v_call: TRBV28; j_call: TRBJ2-2; d_call: .; clone_size: .; cdr3_aa: CASIFWGGENTGELFF; cdr3_nt: TGTGCCAGCATCTTTTGGGGAGGAGAGAACACCGGGGAGCTGTTTTTT
v_call: TRBV2; j_call: TRBJ2-7; d_call: TRBD1; clone_size: .; cdr3_aa: CASRRTGGLYEQYF; cdr3_nt: TGTGCCAGCAGGAGGACAGGGGGCCTTTACGAGCAGTACTTC
v_call: TRBV19; j_call: TRBJ2-3; d_call: .; clone_size: .; cdr3_aa: CASSIALTDTQYF; cdr3_nt: TGTGCCAGTAGTATAGCTCTCACAGATACGCAGTATTTT
v_call: TRBV4-2; j_call: TRBJ2-5; d_call: .; clone_size: .; cdr3_aa: CASSSAEATETQYF; cdr3_nt: TGTGCCAGCAGCTCCGCCGAGGCTACGGAGACCCAGTACTTC
v_call: TRBV7-8; j_call: TRBJ2-1; d_call: TRBD2; clone_size: once; cdr3_aa: CASSFGGSNEQFF; cdr3_nt: TGTGCCAGCAGCTTTGGCGGGAGCAATGAGCAGTTCTTC
v_call: TRBV6-6; j_call: TRBJ2-3; d_call: TRBD2; clone_size: .; cdr3_aa: CASSPFYGTSGGTDTQYF; cdr3_nt: TGTGCCAGCAGTCCCTTTTACGGGACTAGCGGGGGCACAGATACGCAGTATTTT
v_call: TRBV5-5; j_call: TRBJ1-3; d_call: .; clone_size: .; cdr3_aa: CASSPVAAIGNTIYF; cdr3_nt: TGTGCCAGCAGCCCCGTTGCGGCGATAGGAAACACCATATATTTT
v_call: TRBV3-1/TRBV3-2; j_call: TRBJ1-5; d_call: .; clone_size: .; cdr3_aa: CASSQGAIYQPQHF; cdr3_nt: TGTGCCAGCAGCCAGGGAGCCATATATCAGCCCCAGCATTTT
v_call: TRBV28; j_call: TRBJ1-3; d_call: .; clone_size: once; cdr3_aa: CASRREVGNTIYF; cdr3_nt: TGTGCCAGCAGGCGGGAGGTCGGAAACACCATATATTTT
v_call: TRBV7-9; j_call: TRBJ2-2; d_call: .; clone_size: .; cdr3_aa: CASNSDGNTGELFF; cdr3_nt: TGTGCCAGCAACAGTGACGGTAACACCGGGGAGCTGTTTTTT
v_call: TRBV7-2; j_call: TRBJ1-2; d_call: TRBD1; clone_size: .; cdr3_aa: CASSRQGATNYGYTF; cdr3_nt: TGTGCCAGCTCAAGACAGGGGGCTACTAACTATGGCTACACCTTC
v_call: TRBV29-1; j_call: TRBJ2-7; d_call: .; clone_size: .; cdr3_aa: CSVEGASYEQYF; cdr3_nt: TGCAGCGTTGAAGGGGCCTCCTACGAGCAGTACTTC
v_call: TRBV27; j_call: TRBJ2-5; d_call: .; clone_size: .; cdr3_aa: CASSLSYREETQYF; cdr3_nt: TGTGCCAGCAGTTTATCGTACAGGGAAGAGACCCAGTACTTC
v_call: TRBV10-3; j_call: TRBJ1-1; d_call: .; clone_size: .; cdr3_aa: CAISDRGNTEAFF; cdr3_nt: TGTGCCATCAGTGACAGGGGGAACACTGAAGCTTTCTTT
v_call: TRBV28; j_call: TRBJ1-2; d_call: .; clone_size: .; cdr3_aa: CASIPGGALYGYTF; cdr3_nt: TGTGCCAGCATTCCCGGAGGTGCCTTGTATGGCTACACCTTC
v_call: TRBV11-2; j_call: TRBJ2-3; d_call: .; clone_size: .; cdr3_aa: CASSLEGQGTDTQYF; cdr3_nt: TGTGCCAGCAGCTTAGAGGGGCAGGGCACAGATACGCAGTATTTT
v_call: TRBV28; j_call: TRBJ1-2; d_call: TRBD1; clone_size: .; cdr3_aa: CASSSPGQPSYTF; cdr3_nt: TGTGCCAGCAGTAGTCCGGGACAGCCGAGCTACACCTTC
v_call: TRBV7-3; j_call: TRBJ2-5; d_call: TRBD2; clone_size: .; cdr3_aa: CASSTGPGISGRASETQYF; cdr3_nt: TGTGCCAGCAGCACGGGGCCTGGAATTAGCGGGAGGGCCTCGGAGACCCAGTACTTC